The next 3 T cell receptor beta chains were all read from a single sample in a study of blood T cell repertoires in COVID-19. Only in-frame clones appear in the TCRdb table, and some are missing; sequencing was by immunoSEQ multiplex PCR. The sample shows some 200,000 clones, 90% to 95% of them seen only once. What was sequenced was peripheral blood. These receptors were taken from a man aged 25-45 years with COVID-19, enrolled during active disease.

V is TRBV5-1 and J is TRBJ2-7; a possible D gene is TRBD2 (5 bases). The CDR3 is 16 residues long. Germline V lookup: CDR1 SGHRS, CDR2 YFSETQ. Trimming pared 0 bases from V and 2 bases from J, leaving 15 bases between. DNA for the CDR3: TGCGCCAGCAGCTTGGGGGAAACCGGGATCCCCTACGAGCAGTACTTC. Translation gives CASSLGETGIPYEQYF.

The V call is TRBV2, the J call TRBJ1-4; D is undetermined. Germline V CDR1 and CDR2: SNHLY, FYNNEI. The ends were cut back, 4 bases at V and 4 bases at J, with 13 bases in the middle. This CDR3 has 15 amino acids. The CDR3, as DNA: TGTGCCAGCAGTGTATTGGGAGACCTTAATGAAAAACTGTTTTTT. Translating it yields CASSVLGDLNEKLFF. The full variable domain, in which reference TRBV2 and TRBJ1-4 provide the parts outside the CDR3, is EPEVTQTPSHQVTQMGQEVILRCVPISNHLYFYWYRQILGQKVEFLVSFYNNEISEKSEIFDDQFSVERPDGSNFTLKIRSTKLEDSAMYFCASSVLGDLNEKLFFGSGTQLSVL.

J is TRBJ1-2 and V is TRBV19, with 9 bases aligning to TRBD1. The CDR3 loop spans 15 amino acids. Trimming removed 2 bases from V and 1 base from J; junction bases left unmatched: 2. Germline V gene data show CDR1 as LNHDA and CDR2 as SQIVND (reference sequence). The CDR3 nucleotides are TGTGCCAGTAGTATACGGACAGGGGATAACTATGGCTACACCTTC. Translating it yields CASSIRTGDNYGYTF.